In this sample, the clone carrying this TCR beta chain turned up once. Its antigen is unidentified. Only in-frame clones appear in the TCRdb table, and some are missing; sequencing was by immunoSEQ multiplex PCR. The repertoire holds approximately 110,000 clones, with approximately 87% as singletons. Noted time point: week 11, during vaccination. What each vaccine dose contained was 300 ug of mutant IDH1 20-mer peptide, accompanied by topical imiquimod. The data originate from a study of a mutant IDH1 vaccine in newly diagnosed glioma. Study context: The treated population exhibited a male proportion of roughly 60%, a female proportion of around 40%, and a mean age of roughly 41 years.

Trimming pared 6 bases from V and 8 bases from J, leaving 19 bases between. Germline CDR1 and CDR2: MDHEN and SYDVKM. This CDR3 has 15 amino acids. The sequencing here drew on PBMCs, taken from a glioma patient whose treatment included an IDH1 peptide vaccine. This chain connects TRBV28 to TRBJ1-4; D perhaps matches TRBD1 (6 bases). The receptor was isolated from a woman between 50 and 59 years old with glioma. Written as DNA, the CDR3 is TGTGCCAGCAGCCTAGGGGGGGCGGTAAGGGAAAAACTGTTTTTT. It specifies CASSLGGAVREKLFF.